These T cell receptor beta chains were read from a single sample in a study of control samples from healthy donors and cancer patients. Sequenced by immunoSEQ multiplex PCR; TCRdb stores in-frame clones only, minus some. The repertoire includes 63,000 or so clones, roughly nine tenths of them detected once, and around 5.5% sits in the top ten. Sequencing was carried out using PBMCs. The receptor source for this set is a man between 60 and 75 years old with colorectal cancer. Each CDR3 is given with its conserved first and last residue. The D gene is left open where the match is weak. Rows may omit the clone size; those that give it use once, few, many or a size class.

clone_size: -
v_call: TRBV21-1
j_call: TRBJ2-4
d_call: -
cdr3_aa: CASLEGRAKNIQYF
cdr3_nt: TGTGCCAGCCTAGAGGGGAGGGCCAAAAACATTCAGTACTTC

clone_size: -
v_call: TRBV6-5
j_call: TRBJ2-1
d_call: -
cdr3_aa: CATEWGANYNEQFF
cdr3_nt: TGTGCCACCGAGTGGGGGGCCAACTACAATGAGCAGTTCTTC

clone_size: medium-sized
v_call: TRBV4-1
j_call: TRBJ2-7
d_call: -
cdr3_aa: CASSPGPNYEQYF
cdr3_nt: TGCGCCAGCAGCCCGGGACCTAACTACGAGCAGTACTTC

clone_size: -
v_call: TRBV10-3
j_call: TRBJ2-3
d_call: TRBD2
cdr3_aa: CAISEGTSGGGTDTQYF
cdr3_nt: TGTGCCATCAGTGAGGGGACTAGTGGTGGGGGCACAGATACGCAGTATTTT

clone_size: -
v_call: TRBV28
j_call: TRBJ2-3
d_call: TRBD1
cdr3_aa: CASKGANRDTQYF
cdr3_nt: TGTGCCAGCAAGGGGGCGAACCGAGATACGCAGTATTTT

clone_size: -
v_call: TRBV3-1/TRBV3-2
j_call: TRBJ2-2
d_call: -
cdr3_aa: CASSHGTTKNTGELFF
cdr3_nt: TGTGCCAGCAGCCACGGGACAACCAAGAACACCGGGGAGCTGTTTTTT

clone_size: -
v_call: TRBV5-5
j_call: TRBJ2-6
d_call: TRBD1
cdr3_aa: CASSLFGQGVGANVLTF
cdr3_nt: TGTGCCAGCAGCTTGTTCGGACAGGGTGTAGGGGCCAACGTCCTGACTTTC

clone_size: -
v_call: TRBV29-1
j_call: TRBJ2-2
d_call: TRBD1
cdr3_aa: CSVRQGGTGELFF
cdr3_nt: TGCAGCGTCCGACAGGGGGGTACCGGGGAGCTGTTTTTT

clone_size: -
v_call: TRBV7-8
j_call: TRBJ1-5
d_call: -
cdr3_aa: CASSISGPPRSNQPQHF
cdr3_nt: TGTGCCAGCAGCATCTCGGGTCCTCCGAGGAGCAATCAGCCCCAGCATTTT

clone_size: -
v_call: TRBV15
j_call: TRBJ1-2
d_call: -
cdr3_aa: CATSRGGIGYTF
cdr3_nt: TGTGCCACCAGCAGAGGAGGGATTGGCTACACCTTC

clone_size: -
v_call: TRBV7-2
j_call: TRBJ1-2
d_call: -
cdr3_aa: CASSLGRRGGGVDGYTF
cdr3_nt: TGTGCCAGCAGCTTAGGAAGACGGGGGGGAGGCGTCGATGGCTACACCTTC

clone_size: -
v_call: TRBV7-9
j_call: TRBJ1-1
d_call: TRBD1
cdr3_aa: CASSPGTGGLAEAFF
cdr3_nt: TGTGCCAGCAGCCCCGGGACAGGGGGCCTGGCTGAAGCTTTCTTT

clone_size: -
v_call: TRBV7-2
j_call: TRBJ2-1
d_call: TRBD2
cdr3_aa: CASGLGRVISIEQFF
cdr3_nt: TGTGCCAGCGGCCTAGGGAGGGTTATATCAATTGAGCAGTTCTTC

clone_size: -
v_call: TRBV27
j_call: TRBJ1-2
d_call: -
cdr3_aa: CASTPDRNYGYTF
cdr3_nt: TGTGCCAGCACCCCCGACAGGAACTATGGCTACACCTTC

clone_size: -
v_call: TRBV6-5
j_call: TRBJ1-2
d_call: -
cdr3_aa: CASTPPLNYGYTF
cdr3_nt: TGTGCCAGCACTCCGCCGCTAAACTATGGCTACACCTTC

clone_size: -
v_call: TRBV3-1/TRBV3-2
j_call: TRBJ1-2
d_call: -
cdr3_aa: CASSQGVGANYGYTF
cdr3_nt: TGTGCCAGCAGCCAAGGGGTGGGGGCTAACTATGGCTACACCTTC

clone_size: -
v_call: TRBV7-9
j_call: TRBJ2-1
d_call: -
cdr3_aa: CASRRLVGGDNEQFF
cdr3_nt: TGTGCCAGCAGGCGACTAGTCGGAGGGGACAATGAGCAGTTCTTC

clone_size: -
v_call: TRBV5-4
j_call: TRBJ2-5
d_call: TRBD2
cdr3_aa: CASSLGGGQETQYF
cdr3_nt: TGTGCCAGCAGCTTAGGCGGGGGACAAGAGACCCAGTACTTC

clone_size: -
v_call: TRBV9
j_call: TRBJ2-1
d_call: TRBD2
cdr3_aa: CASSQGLAGAISSYNEQFF
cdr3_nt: TGTGCCAGCAGCCAGGGACTAGCGGGGGCGATAAGCTCCTACAATGAGCAGTTCTTC

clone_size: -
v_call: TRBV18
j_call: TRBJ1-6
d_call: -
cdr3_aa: CASSPEQVGGNSPLHF
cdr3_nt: TGTGCCAGCTCACCCGAACAGGTGGGGGGCAATTCACCCCTCCACTTT

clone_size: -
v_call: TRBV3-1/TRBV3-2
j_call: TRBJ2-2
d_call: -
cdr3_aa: CASSQGSSFTGELFF
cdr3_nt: TGTGCCAGCAGTCAGGGGTCCTCTTTCACCGGGGAGCTGTTTTTT

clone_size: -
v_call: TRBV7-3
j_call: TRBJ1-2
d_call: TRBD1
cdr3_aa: CASSLSSGTASGYTF
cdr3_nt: TGTGCCAGCAGCCTTTCCTCCGGGACAGCAAGTGGCTACACCTTC

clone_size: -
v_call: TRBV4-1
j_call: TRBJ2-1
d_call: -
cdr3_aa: CASSQTPGVQFF
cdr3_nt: TGCGCCAGCAGCCAGACGCCAGGGGTGCAGTTCTTC

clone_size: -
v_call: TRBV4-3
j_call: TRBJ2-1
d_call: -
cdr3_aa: CASSQGGGQYNEQFF
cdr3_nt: TGCGCCAGCAGCCAAGGGGGGGGACAATACAATGAGCAGTTCTTC

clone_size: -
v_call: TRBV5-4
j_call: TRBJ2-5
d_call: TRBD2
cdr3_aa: CASSPRLAGGPAGATQYF
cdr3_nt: TGTGCCAGCAGCCCCAGACTAGCGGGGGGGCCGGCCGGAGCGACCCAGTACTTC

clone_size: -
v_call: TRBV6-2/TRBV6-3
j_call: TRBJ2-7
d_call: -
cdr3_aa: CASSYSTEYEQYF
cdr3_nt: TGTGCCAGCAGTTACTCGACAGAATACGAGCAGTACTTC

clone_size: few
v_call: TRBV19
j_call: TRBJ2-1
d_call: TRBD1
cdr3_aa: CASSTAGTAGNEQFF
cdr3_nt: TGTGCCAGTAGTACCGCCGGGACAGCCGGGAATGAGCAGTTCTTC

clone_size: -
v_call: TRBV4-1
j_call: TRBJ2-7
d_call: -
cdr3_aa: CASSRHRLGDDEQYF
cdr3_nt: TGCGCCAGCAGCCGGCATAGATTAGGGGACGACGAGCAGTACTTC

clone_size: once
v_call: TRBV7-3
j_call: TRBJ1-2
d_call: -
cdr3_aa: CASSLSYTF
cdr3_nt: TGTGCCAGCAGCTTAAGCTACACCTTC

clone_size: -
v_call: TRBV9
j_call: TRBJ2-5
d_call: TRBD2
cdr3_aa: CASSPWDYEGSQYF
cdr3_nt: TGTGCCAGCAGCCCCTGGGACTATGAGGGGTCCCAGTACTTC

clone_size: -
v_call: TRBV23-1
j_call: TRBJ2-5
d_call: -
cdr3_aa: CASSPGGPYQETQYF
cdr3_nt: TGCGCCAGCAGTCCTGGGGGCCCTTATCAAGAGACCCAGTACTTC

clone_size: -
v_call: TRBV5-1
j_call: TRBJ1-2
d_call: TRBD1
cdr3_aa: CASSSQTGNGYTF
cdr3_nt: TGCGCCAGCAGCTCCCAGACAGGGAATGGCTACACCTTC

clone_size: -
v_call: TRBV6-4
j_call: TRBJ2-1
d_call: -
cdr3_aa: CASSAASHNEQFF
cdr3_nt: TGTGCCAGCAGTGCGGCTAGCCACAATGAGCAGTTCTTC

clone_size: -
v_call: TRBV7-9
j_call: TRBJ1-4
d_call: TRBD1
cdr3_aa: CASSPRTGRTLFF
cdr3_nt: TGTGCCAGCAGCCCCCGGACAGGGAGGACACTGTTTTTT

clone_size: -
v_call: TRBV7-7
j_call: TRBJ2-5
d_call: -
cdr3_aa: CASSPASGGKTQYF
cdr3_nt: TGTGCCAGCAGCCCAGCGTCAGGTGGGAAGACCCAGTACTTC

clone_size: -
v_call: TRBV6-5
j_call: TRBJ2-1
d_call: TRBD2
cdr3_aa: CASRIERGGYNEQFF
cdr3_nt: TGTGCCAGCAGAATAGAGCGGGGGGGCTACAATGAGCAGTTCTTC

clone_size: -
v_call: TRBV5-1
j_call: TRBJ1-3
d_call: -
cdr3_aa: CASSLDRGSSGNTIYF
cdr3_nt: TGCGCCAGCAGCTTGGATAGGGGCTCCTCTGGAAACACCATATATTTT

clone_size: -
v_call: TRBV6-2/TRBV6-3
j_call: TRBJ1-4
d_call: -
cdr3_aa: CASSYRRPATNEKLFF
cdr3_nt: TGTGCCAGCAGTTACCGCAGGCCCGCAACTAATGAAAAACTGTTTTTT

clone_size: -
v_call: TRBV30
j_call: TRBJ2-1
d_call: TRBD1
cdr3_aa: CAYTPKGATYNEQFF
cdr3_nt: TGTGCCTATACCCCGAAGGGGGCCACCTACAATGAGCAGTTCTTC

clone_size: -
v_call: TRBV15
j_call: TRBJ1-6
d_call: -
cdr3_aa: CATSRAPSYNSPLHF
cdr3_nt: TGTGCCACCAGCAGGGCTCCCTCCTATAATTCACCCCTCCACTTT

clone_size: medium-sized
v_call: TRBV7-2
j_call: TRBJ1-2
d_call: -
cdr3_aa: CASSLVRTAYGYTF
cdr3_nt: TGTGCCAGCAGCTTAGTTCGGACAGCCTATGGCTACACCTTC

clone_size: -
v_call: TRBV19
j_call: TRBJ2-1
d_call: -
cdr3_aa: CASSLVGASSYNEQFF
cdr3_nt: TGTGCCAGTAGCCTGGTTGGTGCAAGCTCCTACAATGAGCAGTTCTTC

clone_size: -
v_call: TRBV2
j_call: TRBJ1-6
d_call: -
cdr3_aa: CASSEQTYNSPLHF
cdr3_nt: TGTGCCAGCAGTGAGCAGACCTATAATTCACCCCTCCACTTT

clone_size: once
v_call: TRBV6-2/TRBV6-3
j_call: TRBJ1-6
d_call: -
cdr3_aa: CASSSGGGNSPLHF
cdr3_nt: TGTGCCAGCAGTTCTGGGGGGGGTAATTCACCCCTCCACTTT

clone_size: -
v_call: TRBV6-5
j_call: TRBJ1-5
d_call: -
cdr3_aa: CASSLRGGNQPQHF
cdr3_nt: TGTGCCAGCAGTTTAAGGGGAGGTAATCAGCCCCAGCATTTT